These T cell receptor beta chains were read from a single sample in a study of blood T cells in healthy people across ages. One entry per CDR3 protein, called by TCRdb with MiXCR from the 5' RACE reads. Of hundreds of thousands of distinct CDR3 sequences in the sample, under 30% were seen once. The sequenced sample consisted of blood. The receptors shown here come from a woman of 80 years or more in good health. Each CDR3 is given with its conserved first and last residue. A D gene is named only where the DNA matches it firmly. Not all rows give a size; the values are once, few, many and, for expanded clones, a class.

d_call: -; clone_size: -; j_call: TRBJ1-5; v_call: TRBV12-3/TRBV12-4; cdr3_aa: CASGLGTGNQPQHF; cdr3_nt: TGTGCCAGCGGTTTAGGCACAGGCAATCAGCCCCAGCATTTT
d_call: -; clone_size: many; j_call: TRBJ2-7; v_call: TRBV28; cdr3_aa: CASTTAYEQYF; cdr3_nt: TGTGCCAGCACCACCGCATACGAGCAGTACTTC
d_call: TRBD1; clone_size: many; j_call: TRBJ2-3; v_call: TRBV4-3; cdr3_aa: CASSQWDRGTDTQYF; cdr3_nt: TGCGCCAGCAGCCAGTGGGACAGGGGAACAGATACGCAGTATTTT
d_call: TRBD1; clone_size: -; j_call: TRBJ2-1; v_call: TRBV24-1; cdr3_aa: CATSVTGEKNEQFF; cdr3_nt: TGTGCCACCAGTGTTACAGGGGAAAAGAATGAGCAGTTCTTC
d_call: TRBD2; clone_size: -; j_call: TRBJ2-1; v_call: TRBV7-3; cdr3_aa: CASSFYQLAGGTDEQFF; cdr3_nt: TGTGCCAGCAGCTTTTACCAGCTAGCGGGGGGGACGGATGAGCAGTTCTTC
d_call: -; clone_size: many; j_call: TRBJ2-3; v_call: TRBV20-1; cdr3_aa: CSALPSVGTTQYF; cdr3_nt: TGCAGCGCACTACCCTCGGTTGGTACTACGCAGTATTTT
d_call: TRBD2; clone_size: many; j_call: TRBJ2-7; v_call: TRBV11-2; cdr3_aa: CASSFASGGPLEQYF; cdr3_nt: TGTGCCAGCAGCTTTGCTAGCGGGGGGCCCCTCGAGCAGTACTTC
d_call: -; clone_size: few; j_call: TRBJ1-1; v_call: TRBV9; cdr3_aa: CASSVGGAANTEAFF; cdr3_nt: TGTGCCAGCAGCGTAGGGGGGGCAGCGAACACTGAAGCTTTCTTT
d_call: -; clone_size: many; j_call: TRBJ2-1; v_call: TRBV4-2; cdr3_aa: CASSQDGGTLYNEQFF; cdr3_nt: TGTGCCAGCAGCCAAGATGGAGGGACTCTATACAATGAGCAGTTCTTC
d_call: -; clone_size: many; j_call: TRBJ2-7; v_call: TRBV10-3; cdr3_aa: CAIREAYEQYF; cdr3_nt: TGTGCCATCAGGGAGGCCTACGAGCAGTACTTC
d_call: -; clone_size: many; j_call: TRBJ1-2; v_call: TRBV20-1; cdr3_aa: CSARTRESYGYTF; cdr3_nt: TGCAGTGCTAGGACGAGGGAATCATATGGCTACACCTTC
d_call: -; clone_size: -; j_call: TRBJ1-1; v_call: TRBV29-1; cdr3_aa: CSVEPGQVGAEAFF; cdr3_nt: TGCAGCGTTGAACCGGGGCAAGTGGGAGCTGAAGCTTTCTTT
d_call: TRBD1; clone_size: -; j_call: TRBJ2-5; v_call: TRBV20-1; cdr3_aa: CSAGDSDREIETQYF; cdr3_nt: TGCAGTGCTGGAGACTCGGACAGGGAGATAGAGACCCAGTACTTC
d_call: -; clone_size: many; j_call: TRBJ2-7; v_call: TRBV20-1; cdr3_aa: CSAGDTNSYEQYF; cdr3_nt: TGCAGTGCCGGGGACACGAACTCCTACGAGCAGTACTTC
d_call: -; clone_size: few; j_call: TRBJ1-5; v_call: TRBV6-1; cdr3_aa: CASSDLGGNNQPQHF; cdr3_nt: TGTGCCAGCAGTGATTTGGGGGGCAACAATCAGCCCCAGCATTTT
d_call: -; clone_size: many; j_call: TRBJ2-7; v_call: TRBV28; cdr3_aa: CASSSWRTIAYEQYF; cdr3_nt: TGTGCCAGCAGTTCTTGGAGGACGATTGCCTACGAGCAGTACTTC
d_call: -; clone_size: many; j_call: TRBJ2-5; v_call: TRBV7-2; cdr3_aa: CASSLGVNRGGEETQYF; cdr3_nt: TGTGCCAGCAGCTTAGGGGTTAACAGGGGGGGGGAAGAGACCCAGTACTTC
d_call: -; clone_size: many; j_call: TRBJ2-4; v_call: TRBV7-3; cdr3_aa: CASSPSSAMNIQYF; cdr3_nt: TGTGCCAGCAGCCCGAGTTCCGCCATGAACATTCAGTACTTC
d_call: TRBD1; clone_size: -; j_call: TRBJ1-1; v_call: TRBV20-1; cdr3_aa: CSAPGGMNTEAFF; cdr3_nt: TGCAGTGCCCCAGGGGGCATGAACACTGAAGCTTTCTTT
d_call: TRBD1; clone_size: -; j_call: TRBJ1-1; v_call: TRBV20-1; cdr3_aa: CSARSTQGTGTEAFF; cdr3_nt: TGCAGTGCTAGGTCAACACAGGGGACTGGTACTGAAGCTTTCTTT
d_call: -; clone_size: -; j_call: TRBJ1-6; v_call: TRBV7-9; cdr3_aa: CASSSYGPNSPLHF; cdr3_nt: TGTGCCAGCAGCTCGTACGGGCCAAATTCACCCCTCCACTTT
d_call: -; clone_size: many; j_call: TRBJ1-6; v_call: TRBV20-1; cdr3_aa: CSAPRGDHPHSPLHF; cdr3_nt: TGCAGTGCTCCCCGAGGGGATCACCCCCATTCACCCCTCCACTTT
d_call: -; clone_size: many; j_call: TRBJ1-1; v_call: TRBV20-1; cdr3_aa: CSARDWGSRITEAFF; cdr3_nt: TGCAGTGCTAGAGATTGGGGTTCACGAATCACTGAAGCTTTCTTT
d_call: TRBD1; clone_size: many; j_call: TRBJ2-3; v_call: TRBV25-1; cdr3_aa: CASSAFDRGNTDTQYF; cdr3_nt: TGTGCCAGCAGTGCTTTTGACAGGGGGAACACAGATACGCAGTATTTT
d_call: TRBD1; clone_size: -; j_call: TRBJ2-7; v_call: TRBV6-2/TRBV6-3; cdr3_aa: CASSPRGTGSYEQYF; cdr3_nt: TGTGCCAGCAGCCCGCGAGGGACAGGCAGTTACGAGCAGTACTTC
d_call: -; clone_size: -; j_call: TRBJ2-7; v_call: TRBV10-3; cdr3_aa: CAISDLLEQYF; cdr3_nt: TGTGCCATCAGTGATCTACTCGAGCAGTACTTC
d_call: TRBD2; clone_size: many; j_call: TRBJ2-1; v_call: TRBV6-2/TRBV6-3; cdr3_aa: CASSPYKPTSGDPRNEQFF; cdr3_nt: TGTGCCAGCAGTCCGTACAAACCGACTAGCGGGGACCCCAGGAATGAGCAGTTCTTC
d_call: TRBD1; clone_size: many; j_call: TRBJ1-2; v_call: TRBV30; cdr3_aa: CAWSRGQGPNYGYTF; cdr3_nt: TGTGCCTGGAGTCGGGGACAGGGCCCTAACTATGGCTACACCTTC
d_call: -; clone_size: -; j_call: TRBJ1-1; v_call: TRBV12-5; cdr3_aa: CASGLVGNTEAFF; cdr3_nt: TGTGCTAGTGGTTTGGTAGGGAACACTGAAGCTTTCTTT
d_call: -; clone_size: -; j_call: TRBJ1-5; v_call: TRBV6-1; cdr3_aa: CASSSPGGGQGNQPQHF; cdr3_nt: TGTGCCAGCAGCTCCCCCGGGGGGGGGCAAGGCAATCAGCCCCAGCATTTT
d_call: -; clone_size: -; j_call: TRBJ2-2; v_call: TRBV20-1; cdr3_aa: CSARLVTNTGELFF; cdr3_nt: TGCAGTGCTAGATTGGTGACGAACACCGGGGAGCTGTTTTTT
d_call: -; clone_size: few; j_call: TRBJ1-4; v_call: TRBV7-9; cdr3_aa: CASSDWGGPNDEKLFF; cdr3_nt: TGTGCCAGCAGCGACTGGGGGGGACCCAATGATGAAAAACTGTTTTTT
d_call: -; clone_size: -; j_call: TRBJ2-1; v_call: TRBV10-3; cdr3_aa: CAISPLADNEQFF; cdr3_nt: TGTGCCATCAGTCCCCTGGCAGACAATGAGCAGTTCTTC
d_call: TRBD2; clone_size: many; j_call: TRBJ2-7; v_call: TRBV7-2; cdr3_aa: CASSLRTSGAYEQYF; cdr3_nt: TGTGCCAGCAGCCTACGGACTAGCGGCGCCTACGAGCAGTACTTC
d_call: TRBD1; clone_size: many; j_call: TRBJ2-7; v_call: TRBV6-2/TRBV6-3; cdr3_aa: CASSYLPGQGATGEQYF; cdr3_nt: TGTGCCAGCAGTTACTTACCGGGACAGGGGGCGACAGGCGAGCAGTACTTC
d_call: -; clone_size: few; j_call: TRBJ2-7; v_call: TRBV6-2/TRBV6-3; cdr3_aa: CASSYPDSLKGYEQYF; cdr3_nt: TGTGCCAGCAGTTACCCCGACAGTCTAAAAGGCTACGAGCAGTACTTC
d_call: -; clone_size: -; j_call: TRBJ2-1; v_call: TRBV5-1; cdr3_aa: CASSRHRDTHEQFF; cdr3_nt: TGCGCCAGCAGCCGACACAGGGATACCCACGAGCAGTTCTTC
d_call: -; clone_size: many; j_call: TRBJ2-1; v_call: TRBV6-2/TRBV6-3; cdr3_aa: CASSSYRGYNEQFF; cdr3_nt: TGTGCCAGCAGTTCCTACCGGGGCTACAATGAGCAGTTCTTC
d_call: -; clone_size: many; j_call: TRBJ2-5; v_call: TRBV6-5; cdr3_aa: CASSKMTGRETQYF; cdr3_nt: TGTGCCAGCAGTAAAATGACAGGGAGGGAGACCCAGTACTTC
d_call: -; clone_size: many; j_call: TRBJ2-3; v_call: TRBV5-1; cdr3_aa: CASSLASATQYF; cdr3_nt: TGCGCCAGCAGCTTGGCATCGGCGACGCAGTATTTT
d_call: -; clone_size: many; j_call: TRBJ1-2; v_call: TRBV6-1; cdr3_aa: CASSEMDYGYTF; cdr3_nt: TGTGCCAGCAGTGAAATGGACTATGGCTACACCTTC
d_call: -; clone_size: few; j_call: TRBJ2-2; v_call: TRBV10-3; cdr3_aa: CAISDQTPANTGELFF; cdr3_nt: TGTGCCATCAGTGACCAGACCCCCGCGAACACCGGGGAGCTGTTTTTT
d_call: TRBD1; clone_size: -; j_call: TRBJ2-1; v_call: TRBV20-1; cdr3_aa: CSANRDRGYEQFF; cdr3_nt: TGCAGTGCTAACCGGGACAGGGGGTATGAGCAGTTCTTC
d_call: TRBD2; clone_size: few; j_call: TRBJ2-7; v_call: TRBV28; cdr3_aa: CAGSPGGGSYEQYF; cdr3_nt: TGTGCCGGCAGTCCCGGGGGGGGCTCCTACGAGCAGTACTTC
d_call: TRBD2; clone_size: -; j_call: TRBJ2-7; v_call: TRBV5-1; cdr3_aa: CASSLDIRVGASSGRNEQYF; cdr3_nt: TGCGCCAGCAGCTTGGATATACGAGTTGGGGCGTCTAGCGGGAGGAACGAGCAGTACTTC
d_call: TRBD2; clone_size: few; j_call: TRBJ2-1; v_call: TRBV6-6; cdr3_aa: CAGRPASGAYNEQFF; cdr3_nt: TGTGCCGGCAGGCCTGCTAGCGGGGCCTACAATGAGCAGTTCTTC
d_call: TRBD1; clone_size: many; j_call: TRBJ2-3; v_call: TRBV6-6; cdr3_aa: CASREDRDGSTDTQYF; cdr3_nt: TGTGCCAGCAGAGAAGACAGGGATGGGAGCACAGATACGCAGTATTTT
d_call: TRBD1; clone_size: many; j_call: TRBJ1-3; v_call: TRBV27; cdr3_aa: CASRRQGSGNTIYF; cdr3_nt: TGTGCCAGCAGGCGACAGGGCTCTGGAAACACCATATATTTT
d_call: TRBD1; clone_size: many; j_call: TRBJ1-1; v_call: TRBV10-3; cdr3_aa: CAGQGAMNTEAFF; cdr3_nt: TGTGCCGGACAGGGAGCCATGAACACTGAAGCTTTCTTT
d_call: -; clone_size: few; j_call: TRBJ2-3; v_call: TRBV5-1; cdr3_aa: CASSFTVTDTQYF; cdr3_nt: TGCGCCAGCAGCTTTACAGTCACAGATACGCAGTATTTT
d_call: -; clone_size: -; j_call: TRBJ2-1; v_call: TRBV7-2; cdr3_aa: CASSFLVYGHNEQFF; cdr3_nt: TGTGCCAGCAGTTTTCTAGTATATGGTCACAATGAGCAGTTCTTC